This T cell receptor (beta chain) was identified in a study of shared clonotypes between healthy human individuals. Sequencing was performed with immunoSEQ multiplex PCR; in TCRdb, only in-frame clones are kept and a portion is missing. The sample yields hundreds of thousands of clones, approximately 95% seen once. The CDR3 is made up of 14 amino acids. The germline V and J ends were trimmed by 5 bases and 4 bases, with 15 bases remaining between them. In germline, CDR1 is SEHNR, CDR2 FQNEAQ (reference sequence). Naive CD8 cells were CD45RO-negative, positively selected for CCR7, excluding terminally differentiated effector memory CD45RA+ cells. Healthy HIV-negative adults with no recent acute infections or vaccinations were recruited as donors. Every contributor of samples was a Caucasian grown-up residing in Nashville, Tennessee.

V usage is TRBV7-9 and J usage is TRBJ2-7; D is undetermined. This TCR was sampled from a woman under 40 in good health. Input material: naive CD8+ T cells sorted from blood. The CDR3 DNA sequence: TGTGCCAGCAGCACCCGACAAGGCGAATACGAGCAGTACTTC. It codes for CASSTRQGEYEQYF.